The 30 T cell receptor beta chains below all came from one sample that was sequenced in a study of cytomegalovirus exposure and HLA in healthy donors. The PCR used 60 Vbeta and 13 Jbeta primers. Libraries were prepared by immunoSEQ multiplex PCR; TCRdb keeps only in-frame clonotypes and omits some of them. The data show 30,000 to 40,000 clones, roughly 82% seen once. Sequenced input: PBMCs. These receptors came from a woman between 18 and 29 years old in good health and CMV-seropositive.

This chain links TRBV29-1 with TRBJ2-7, with TRBD1 matching over 7 bases. Germline assignment: CDR1 SQVTM and CDR2 ANQGSEA. Losses at the gene ends were 3 bases for V and 2 bases for J; bases not matched to a gene: 7. This CDR3 is built from 14 residues. This CDR3 reads CSVEGTANTYEQYF. CDR3 DNA: TGCAGCGTTGAGGGGACAGCCAATACCTACGAGCAGTACTTC.

The J gene is TRBJ2-7, the V gene TRBV18, with TRBD2 identical over 13 bases. The CDR3 runs to 16 residues. With 0 bases clipped from V and 7 bases from J, the junction kept 6 bases outside the gene matches. Germline assignment: CDR1 KGHSH and CDR2 LQKENI. The CDR3 loop is CASSPPLGLAGVEQYF. As DNA, the CDR3 is TGTGCCAGCTCACCACCGTTAGGACTAGCGGGAGTTGAGCAGTACTTC.

This rearrangement joins TRBV28 to TRBJ2-7; no reliable D call. There are 13 residues in the CDR3. Germline values: CDR1 MDHEN, CDR2 SYDVKM. Trimming stripped 11 bases from V and 2 bases from J, with 16 bases between. CDR3 bases: TGTGCCTCCAAGTCGGTATTCACCTACGAGCAGTACTTC. Translating gives CASKSVFTYEQYF.

This clone was counted a single time. The V call is TRBV10-3, the J call TRBJ2-3; 10 positions agree with TRBD1. V gave up 7 bases and J gave up 3 bases; unmatched junction bases: 4. There are 14 residues in the CDR3. Looked up from germline, CDR1 is ENHRY and CDR2 is SYGVKD. CDR3 bases: TGTGCCATCACCGCGGGACAGGGGACAGATACGCAGTATTTT. Translating it yields CAITAGQGTDTQYF.

V gene TRBV6-5 combines with J gene TRBJ2-3; TRBD1 matches at 8 bases. V was clipped by 8 bases and J by 6 bases; unmatched bases: 10. The CDR3 consists of 14 residues. Germline CDR1 reads MNHEY; CDR2 reads SVGAGI. CDR3 in DNA: TGTGCCAGCGGAGGGGGACAGGCGAGCGATACGCAGTATTTT. Encoded protein: CASGGGQASDTQYF.

V is TRBV27 and J is TRBJ2-7, with 7 bases matching TRBD1. CDR1 and CDR2 from the germline V gene are MNHEY and SMNVEV (reference sequence). The CDR3 loop spans 14 amino acids. The ends lost 4 bases at V and 2 bases at J; junction bases unmatched: 5. The CDR3 spells CASSSAGTAYEQYF. CDR3 DNA: TGTGCCAGCAGTTCCGCCGGGACAGCCTACGAGCAGTACTTC.

The J gene is TRBJ2-5, the V gene TRBV2, with 12 bases lining up with TRBD2. The CDR3 spans 16 residues. The germline gives CDR1 SNHLY, CDR2 FYNNEI. Unmatched junction bases numbered 8, after V lost 6 bases and J lost 3 bases. The chain's CDR3 is CASREKTSGRKETQYF. The CDR3 bases are TGTGCCAGCAGGGAAAAGACTAGCGGGAGAAAAGAGACCCAGTACTTC.

This chain joins TRBV9 and TRBJ2-1, with TRBD2 matching over 7 bases. Trimming took 2 bases from V and 6 from J; bases not matched to a gene: 8. The CDR3 runs to 15 residues. In germline, CDR1 is SGDLS, CDR2 YYNGEE. CDR3 in amino acids: CASSVRREGRNEQFF. CDR3 nucleotides: TGTGCCAGCAGCGTCCGGAGGGAGGGGCGCAATGAGCAGTTCTTC.

V gene TRBV4-3 combines with J gene TRBJ2-3; 9 nucleotides agree with TRBD1. The CDR3 spans 16 residues. Germline-derived CDR1 and CDR2 are LGHNA and YSLEER. After removal of 1 base from V and 2 bases from J, the junction contained 4 bases not matched to a gene. The CDR3 region is CASSQAGQGHTDTQYF. The DNA of the CDR3 is TGCGCCAGCAGCCAAGCGGGACAGGGACACACAGATACGCAGTATTTT.

V and J are TRBV18 and TRBJ2-3; D is perhaps TRBD1 (6 bases). The CDR3 sequence is 15 residues long. V lost 1 base, J lost 7 bases, and 15 bases lay in between. Germline CDR1 is KGHSH and CDR2 is LQKENI. The CDR3 region is CASSPQGDLRNTQYF. CDR3 DNA sequence: TGTGCCAGCTCACCACAGGGGGACCTTAGGAATACGCAGTATTTT.

This clone was found once. CDR3 loop: CASSLGPNYGYTF. CDR3 coding DNA: TGTGCCAGCAGCTTGGGGCCCAACTATGGCTACACCTTC. The chain recombines TRBV5-8 with TRBJ1-2, with no clear D. This CDR3 spans 13 amino acids. V was trimmed by 0 bases and J by 2 bases, leaving 5 bases between them. In germline, CDR1 is SGHTS, CDR2 YDEGEE.

The chain couples TRBV7-2 to TRBJ2-1; D might be TRBD2 (5 bases). The germline V gene has CDR1 SGHTA and CDR2 FQGNSA. The V end lost 5 bases, the J end lost 4 bases, and 18 bases lay between the germline ends. The CDR3 sequence is 16 residues long. CDR3 loop: CASSLRSGWGYNEQFF. The CDR3 DNA reads as TGTGCCAGCAGCCTCCGCTCGGGGTGGGGATACAATGAGCAGTTCTTC. Combining the CDR3 with reference TRBV7-2 and TRBJ2-1 gives the whole variable domain GAGVSQSPSNKVTEKGKDVELRCDPISGHTALYWYRQSLGQGLEFLIYFQGNSAPDKSGLPSDRFSAERTGGSVSTLTIQRTQQEDSAVYLCASSLRSGWGYNEQFFGPGTRLTVL.

The chain has TRBV29-1 and TRBJ2-7, with a tentative D call TRBD1 (5 bases). The CDR3 is 13 residues long. The V and J ends lost 2 bases and 2 bases respectively, with 10 bases between them. Per the germline V gene, CDR1 is SQVTM and CDR2 is ANQGSEA. The CDR3 sequence: CSVEIQGPYEQYF. The CDR3 nucleotides are TGCAGCGTTGAAATTCAGGGCCCCTACGAGCAGTACTTC.

The chain joins TRBV4-2 to TRBJ2-7; TRBD2 matches at 11 bases. The CDR3 has 15 residues. Germline assignment: CDR1 LGHNA and CDR2 YNFKEQ. The junction had 0 bases not matched to a gene; V was cut back by 0 bases and J by 2 bases. The CDR3 loop reads CASSQDSGGAYEQYF. DNA for the CDR3: TGTGCCAGCAGCCAAGATAGCGGGGGGGCCTACGAGCAGTACTTC.

V and J are TRBV11-3 and TRBJ2-1, with D perhaps matching TRBD2 (5 bases). The V gene's germline CDR1 is SGHNT and CDR2 YENEEA. V dropped 1 base and J dropped 7 bases, with 11 bases sitting between them. This CDR3 is 14 amino acids long. The CDR3 reads CASSLAASNNEQFF. In DNA, the CDR3 is TGTGCCAGCAGCTTAGCAGCTAGCAATAATGAGCAGTTCTTC.

The chain couples TRBV9 to TRBJ1-2; D unresolved. The ends were cut back, 5 bases at V and 4 bases at J, with 15 bases in the middle. Germline V gene sequence: CDR1 SGDLS, CDR2 YYNGEE. The CDR3 runs 14 residues. The CDR3 DNA follows: TGTGCCAGCAGTCAAGACCAGGAGGGCTATGGCTACACCTTC. Translation: CASSQDQEGYGYTF.

This clone was counted once. The CDR3 sequence is CAWSVWGTGAAEAFF. Written as DNA, the CDR3 is TGTGCCTGGAGTGTATGGGGGACAGGGGCTGCTGAAGCTTTCTTT. The J gene is TRBJ1-1, the V gene TRBV30; 10 bases are a match to TRBD1. The CDR3 runs 15 residues. With V trimmed by 0 bases and J by 6 bases, 7 bases remained unmatched. Germline assignment: CDR1 GTSNPN and CDR2 SVGIG (reference sequence).

This sequence joins TRBV9 and TRBJ2-7; D is possibly TRBD2 (6 bases). V gave up 2 bases and J gave up 1 base, with 7 bases separating them. The CDR3 loop spans 13 amino acids. CDR1 and CDR2 (germline): SGDLS, YYNGEE. Here the CDR3 reads CASSVGLSYEQYF. In DNA, the CDR3 is TGTGCCAGCAGCGTGGGACTTTCCTACGAGCAGTACTTC.

The V gene is TRBV28, the J gene TRBJ1-1, with D unclear. The ends were cut back, 2 bases at V and 1 base at J, with 5 bases in the middle. The CDR3 consists of 13 residues. Germline CDR1 reads MDHEN; CDR2 reads SYDVKM. The DNA of the CDR3 is TGTGCCAGCAGTTTAACGGGGAACACTGAAGCTTTCTTT. As protein: CASSLTGNTEAFF.

This chain joins TRBV7-9 and TRBJ1-6; unclear D gene. The germline gives CDR1 SEHNR, CDR2 FQNEAQ (reference sequence). This CDR3 comprises 14 residues. V was clipped by 5 bases and J by 7 bases, with 12 bases between them. CDR3 DNA: TGTGCCAGCAGCCCACGTGGAGGAAATTCACCCCTCCACTTT. Amino acids: CASSPRGGNSPLHF.

The V and J genes are TRBV9 and TRBJ2-1; 11 positions agree with TRBD2. V gave up 0 bases and J gave up 10 bases; unmatched junction bases: 9. In germline, CDR1 is SGDLS, CDR2 YYNGEE. The CDR3 has 16 residues. CDR3 coding DNA: TGTGCCAGCAGCGTAGGAAAGGCGGGACTAGCGGAGGAGCAGTTCTTC. Its translation is CASSVGKAGLAEEQFF.

This clone appeared once. The rearrangement links TRBV14 to TRBJ2-7; 7 bases are a match to TRBD2. The CDR3 sequence is 15 residues long. Trimming cost V 0 bases and J 4 bases; bases outside gene matches: 6. CDR1 is SGHDN, CDR2 FVKESK, per germline. CDR3 in amino acids: CASSQEERGAYEQYF. The CDR3 nucleotides read TGTGCCAGCAGCCAAGAAGAGCGGGGAGCGTACGAGCAGTACTTC.

This clone is a singleton in its sample. This sequence joins TRBV5-6 and TRBJ2-5; D might be TRBD1 (6 bases). In germline, CDR1 is SGHDT, CDR2 YYEEEE. Trimming cost V 4 bases and J 10 bases, with 17 bases left between them. CDR3 length: 13 residues. The CDR3 protein is CASSPGSRGHQYF. CDR3 sequence (DNA): TGTGCCAGCAGCCCGGGCTCAAGGGGACACCAGTACTTC.

This clone was observed a few times. The V and J genes are TRBV5-1 and TRBJ2-3; a weak D match, TRBD2 (5 bases). Germline V gives CDR1 SGHRS, CDR2 YFSETQ. The CDR3 loop spans 13 amino acids. The V gene lost 4 bases and the J gene lost 3 bases, with 9 bases spanning the gap. CDR3 nucleotide sequence: TGCGCCAGCAGCGGGAGACGGACAGATACGCAGTATTTT. Its translation: CASSGRRTDTQYF.

The J gene is TRBJ2-6, the V gene TRBV14; possible D gene TRBD1, 6 bases. CDR3 length: 18 amino acids. The V gene lost 4 bases and the J gene lost 0 bases, with 16 bases spanning the gap. The germline CDR1 and CDR2 sequences are SGHDN and FVKESK. This CDR3 reads CASSRVQGPNSGANVLTF. The CDR3 region has the DNA TGTGCCAGCAGCCGCGTACAGGGTCCCAACTCTGGGGCCAACGTCCTGACTTTC.

The chain recombines TRBV19 with TRBJ2-1, with TRBD1 matching over 9 bases. Germline trimming cut 6 bases from V and 0 bases from J; bases unmatched to any gene: 3. Germline V gives CDR1 LNHDA, CDR2 SQIVND (reference sequence). The CDR3 is made up of 15 amino acids. The DNA of the CDR3 is TGTGCCAGTAGCGCGGACAGGGGCTCCTACAATGAGCAGTTCTTC. Amino acids: CASSADRGSYNEQFF.

A word on this clone: Relative to the germline gene, one junction end is altered; a read error may explain this. The J gene is TRBJ2-1, the V gene TRBV30; TRBD2 matches at 11 bases. Germline CDR1 reads GTSNPN; CDR2 reads SVGIG (reference sequence). This CDR3 region has 13 residues. CDR3 in DNA: TGTGCCTCGACTAGCGGGGACCCAGGGAAAGAAATCTTC. It is translated as CASTSGDPGKEIF. The full variable domain, rest sourced from reference TRBV30 and TRBJ2-1, is SQTIHQWPATLVQPVGSPLSLECTVEGTSNPNLYWYRQAAGRGLQLLFYSVGIGQISSEVPQNLSASRPQDRQFILSSKKLLLSDSGFYLCASTSGDPGKEIFGPGTRLTVL.

This chain joins TRBV10-3 and TRBJ2-7; 8 nucleotides agree with TRBD1. V lost 8 bases to trimming and J lost 0 bases; unmatched junction nucleotides: 6. This CDR3 is 14 amino acids long. Germline V gene data show CDR1 as ENHRY and CDR2 as SYGVKD. The CDR3 reads CAISDRGSSYEQYF. CDR3 nucleotide sequence: TGTGCCATCTCTGACAGGGGAAGCTCCTACGAGCAGTACTTC.

The gene calls are TRBV4-3 and TRBJ2-1; D remains unclear. Germline values: CDR1 LGHNA, CDR2 YSLEER. The CDR3 is 16 residues long. V was cut by 2 bases and J by 1 base, with 12 bases left in between. CDR3 DNA: TGCGCCAGCAGCCAATTCTTTCAGGCTTCCTACAATGAGCAGTTCTTC. As protein: CASSQFFQASYNEQFF.

The V call is TRBV28, the J call TRBJ2-3; 9 bases agree with TRBD1. The V gene's germline CDR1 is MDHEN and CDR2 SYDVKM. The CDR3 is made up of 14 amino acids. Unmatched junction bases numbered 6, after V lost 6 bases and J lost 5 bases. In DNA, the CDR3 is TGTGCCAGCAGCCCGGGACAGGGAGGAGATACGCAGTATTTT. It encodes CASSPGQGGDTQYF. The full variable domain, completed using reference TRBV28 and TRBJ2-3, is DVKVTQSSRYLVKRTGEKVFLECVQDMDHENMFWYRQDPGLGLRLIYFSYDVKMKEKGDIPEGYSVSREKKERFSLILESASTNQTSMYLCASSPGQGGDTQYFGPGTRLTVL.